The rows below give T cell receptor beta chains drawn from one sample of a study of blood T cells in healthy people across ages. In TCRdb, the 5' RACE reads were re-called with MiXCR into one record per CDR3 protein. The repertoire has about 1,500,000 distinct CDR3 sequences, 28% of them found once; the top ten carry roughly 8%. The specimen sequenced was blood. The receptors derive from a woman aged 25 to 45 in good health. Both conserved end residues are part of each CDR3. A D gene is named only where the DNA matches it firmly. Clone size appears in some rows only: once, few, many, or a class for an expanded clone.

size: many; V: TRBV5-1; J: TRBJ2-3; D: NA; DNA: TGCGCCAGCAGCCTGACGACTCAATTCTCAGATACGCAGTATTTT; CDR3: CASSLTTQFSDTQYF
size: few; V: TRBV12-3/TRBV12-4; J: TRBJ1-4; D: NA; DNA: TGTGCCAGCAGTTGGGGGGGGGCCGGTAATGAAAAACTGTTTTTT; CDR3: CASSWGGAGNEKLFF
size: NA; V: TRBV7-3; J: TRBJ2-1; D: TRBD2; DNA: TGTGCCAGCAGCTTACAAGCGGGGGTCACCCATGAGCAGTTCTTC; CDR3: CASSLQAGVTHEQFF
size: many; V: TRBV6-1; J: TRBJ1-2; D: NA; DNA: TGTGCCAGCAGGAGGGAAGGCGGCTACACCTTC; CDR3: CASRREGGYTF
size: many; V: TRBV12-3/TRBV12-4; J: TRBJ1-2; D: NA; DNA: TGTGCCAGCAGTTTAAGGCCTGACTATGGCTACACCTTC; CDR3: CASSLRPDYGYTF
size: many; V: TRBV5-1; J: TRBJ2-1; D: TRBD2; DNA: TGCGCCAGCAGCCCCGGCCTATTGAGCGGGAAAACTGAGCAGTTCTTC; CDR3: CASSPGLLSGKTEQFF
size: NA; V: TRBV20-1; J: TRBJ1-1; D: NA; DNA: TGCAGTGCTAGAGGAGTGGGGGATGAAGCTTTCTTT; CDR3: CSARGVGDEAFF
size: few; V: TRBV28; J: TRBJ2-7; D: NA; DNA: TGTGCCAGCAGCCCACCTATGGACGGCTTATACGAGCAGTACTTC; CDR3: CASSPPMDGLYEQYF
size: few; V: TRBV19; J: TRBJ1-2; D: TRBD1; DNA: TGTGCCAGTAGTCCAACTAGGGGACAGACCTCCTATGGCTACACCTTC; CDR3: CASSPTRGQTSYGYTF
size: few; V: TRBV6-2/TRBV6-3; J: TRBJ2-7; D: TRBD2; DNA: TGTGCCAGCAGGCAACGCGGACTAGCGGAAACCTACGAGCAGTACTTC; CDR3: CASRQRGLAETYEQYF
size: few; V: TRBV2; J: TRBJ1-5; D: NA; DNA: TGTGCCAGCAAGACAGACCATAATCAGCCCCAGCATTTT; CDR3: CASKTDHNQPQHF
size: NA; V: TRBV5-1; J: TRBJ2-7; D: NA; DNA: TGCGCCAGCAGGCTCCGGACGGAGGGCGAGCAGTACTTC; CDR3: CASRLRTEGEQYF
size: few; V: TRBV25-1; J: TRBJ1-1; D: NA; DNA: TGTGCCAGCAGTGAGTGGACAACCGATAAAGCTTTCTTT; CDR3: CASSEWTTDKAFF
size: NA; V: TRBV28; J: TRBJ2-7; D: NA; DNA: TGTGCCAGCAGTTTATGGGGCGGAGGGTTCTACGAGCAGTACTTC; CDR3: CASSLWGGGFYEQYF
size: few; V: TRBV6-2/TRBV6-3; J: TRBJ2-2; D: NA; DNA: TGTGCAGCCAGCTGGACCCCCCTATCGAACACCGGGGAGCTGTTTTTT; CDR3: CAASWTPLSNTGELFF
size: NA; V: TRBV7-2; J: TRBJ2-5; D: NA; DNA: TGTGCCAGCAGCCCCCTGGGGAGAGTGACTCAAGAGACCCAGTACTTC; CDR3: CASSPLGRVTQETQYF
size: few; V: TRBV6-5; J: TRBJ2-3; D: NA; DNA: TGTGCCAGCAGTTCCCGGGGGTCCCTAGAGTATTTT; CDR3: CASSSRGSLEYF
size: NA; V: TRBV7-2; J: TRBJ1-5; D: NA; DNA: TGTGCCAGCAGCGCCCACAGGGATTCGCAGCCCCAGCATTTT; CDR3: CASSAHRDSQPQHF
size: NA; V: TRBV28; J: TRBJ2-3; D: NA; DNA: TGTGCCGCGGGTAGGGGCCAAGACACAGGTACGCAGTATTTT; CDR3: CAAGRGQDTGTQYF
size: NA; V: TRBV9; J: TRBJ1-4; D: NA; DNA: TGTGCCAGCAGCGTAGACGGACGGGCAACTAATGAAAAACTGTTTTTT; CDR3: CASSVDGRATNEKLFF
size: few; V: TRBV7-2; J: TRBJ1-6; D: TRBD1; DNA: TGTGCCAGCAGCCTCCAGGGGGACTATAATTCACCCCTCCACTTT; CDR3: CASSLQGDYNSPLHF
size: few; V: TRBV4-1; J: TRBJ1-5; D: NA; DNA: TGCGCCAGCAGCGGGCAGGGGTCCGGGCAGCCCCAGCATTTT; CDR3: CASSGQGSGQPQHF
size: NA; V: TRBV20-1; J: TRBJ2-1; D: TRBD2; DNA: TGCAGTGCTAGACCAGGGAGGGCCGGATCCTACAATGAGCAGTTCTTC; CDR3: CSARPGRAGSYNEQFF
size: NA; V: TRBV20-1; J: TRBJ2-2; D: TRBD2; DNA: TGCAGTGCTCGAGTAGCGGGATTCGGCACCGGGGAGCTGTTTTTT; CDR3: CSARVAGFGTGELFF
size: few; V: TRBV3-1; J: TRBJ1-1; D: NA; DNA: TGTGCCAGCAGCCCGAGACGGACGAACACTGAAGCTTTCTTT; CDR3: CASSPRRTNTEAFF
size: many; V: TRBV7-9; J: TRBJ2-7; D: NA; DNA: TGTGCCAGCAGCACCGACAGGGGAGGGGATTACGAGCAGTACTTC; CDR3: CASSTDRGGDYEQYF
size: many; V: TRBV20-1; J: TRBJ2-7; D: TRBD2; DNA: TGCAGTGCTCTGACTAGCGGGAGCTCCTACGAGCAGTACTTC; CDR3: CSALTSGSSYEQYF
size: NA; V: TRBV7-6; J: TRBJ1-6; D: NA; DNA: TGTGCCAGCAGCTTGGACAGCTCTGATTCACCCCTCCACTTT; CDR3: CASSLDSSDSPLHF
size: few; V: TRBV4-1; J: TRBJ2-1; D: NA; DNA: TGCGCCAGCAGCCAAGAACCAGAAAGGTCCTACAATGAGCAGTTCTTC; CDR3: CASSQEPERSYNEQFF
size: few; V: TRBV29-1; J: TRBJ1-4; D: NA; DNA: TGCAGCGTTGGAGACAGAGTCCCGTTTTTT; CDR3: CSVGDRVPFF
size: many; V: TRBV7-9; J: TRBJ1-2; D: NA; DNA: TGTGCCAGCAGCTTAATGGGCTCTAACTATGGCTACACCTTC; CDR3: CASSLMGSNYGYTF
size: NA; V: TRBV5-1; J: TRBJ2-2; D: NA; DNA: TGCGCCAGCAGCTCTATACCACAGGGGAACACCGGGGAGCTGTTTTTT; CDR3: CASSSIPQGNTGELFF
size: NA; V: TRBV12-3/TRBV12-4; J: TRBJ1-2; D: NA; DNA: TGTGCCAGCAGCCCCTGGGCCATACAGGGTGACAGCTATGGCTACACCTTC; CDR3: CASSPWAIQGDSYGYTF
size: many; V: TRBV10-3; J: TRBJ2-1; D: TRBD2; DNA: TGTGCCGCCACGGGACTAGCGGGAGGCAATGAGCAGTTCTTC; CDR3: CAATGLAGGNEQFF
size: NA; V: TRBV10-3; J: TRBJ2-3; D: NA; DNA: TGTGCCATCAGTGCGGGTGCGAGTCAGCAAAATACGCAGTATTTT; CDR3: CAISAGASQQNTQYF
size: NA; V: TRBV5-1; J: TRBJ2-1; D: NA; DNA: TGCGCCAGAAGCTCCTTAGGTGGTGAGCAGTTCTTC; CDR3: CARSSLGGEQFF
size: few; V: TRBV2; J: TRBJ1-5; D: NA; DNA: TGTGCCAGCAGTGGAGTAGGAGGGCGACAGCCCCAGCATTTT; CDR3: CASSGVGGRQPQHF
size: NA; V: TRBV10-3; J: TRBJ2-1; D: TRBD2; DNA: TGTGCCATCAGTGAAGGAGCGGGAGGTGAGAATGAGCAGTTCTTC; CDR3: CAISEGAGGENEQFF
size: NA; V: TRBV9; J: TRBJ2-6; D: NA; DNA: TGTGCCAGCAGCGTAGCATGGACCGGGGCCAACGTCCCGACTTTC; CDR3: CASSVAWTGANVPTF
size: few; V: TRBV5-6; J: TRBJ2-5; D: NA; DNA: TGTGCCAGCAGCTTGGTCGTTACGGAAACTAGGTACCAAGAGACCCAGTACTTC; CDR3: CASSLVVTETRYQETQYF
size: NA; V: TRBV20-1; J: TRBJ2-3; D: TRBD2; DNA: TGCAGTGCTAGAGATCGATTCGGACTAGCGACCATGGATACGCAGTATTTT; CDR3: CSARDRFGLATMDTQYF
size: NA; V: TRBV4-3; J: TRBJ1-4; D: TRBD1; DNA: TGCGCCAGCAGCCAAGATCTGGGTCGCCAGGGGGGAAAACTGTTTTTT; CDR3: CASSQDLGRQGGKLFF
size: NA; V: TRBV28; J: TRBJ1-1; D: NA; DNA: TGTGCCAGCAGTTCGCCGGGCCAGATAAGGACTGAAGCTTTCTTT; CDR3: CASSSPGQIRTEAFF
size: NA; V: TRBV27; J: TRBJ1-6; D: NA; DNA: TGTGCCAGTAGTTTGGGGATCGGGAGCTCCTATAATTCACCCCTCCACTTT; CDR3: CASSLGIGSSYNSPLHF
size: NA; V: TRBV5-1; J: TRBJ2-5; D: NA; DNA: TGCGCCAGCAGCCCCCCGAGGGCAGAAGAGACCCAGTACTTC; CDR3: CASSPPRAEETQYF
size: many; V: TRBV7-8; J: TRBJ2-7; D: NA; DNA: TGTGCCAGCAGCTTAGCGGATAGTGCCACCTACGAGCAGTACTTC; CDR3: CASSLADSATYEQYF